This T cell receptor beta chain originates from a study of blood T cells in healthy people across ages. Study conclusions and caveats: When set beside aged donors, long-lived donors presented more naive CD4+ cells and higher diversity. Observed TCR beta diversity per million T cells went down as age went up. This fall followed a roughly linear course with age.

A sample-barcoded 5' primer and a J-beta primer mix were used in a second PCR of roughly 7 to 11 cycles. TCRdb passed the 5' RACE reads through MiXCR, listing each CDR3 protein once. This sample yields some 900,000 distinct CDR3 sequences, of which around 26% are seen a single time; approximately 15% belongs to the top ten. Notes on this clonotype: Its antigen is not known.

Ranging in age from about 6 to 100, the donors were healthy Caucasian individuals from Russia. For every donor, a draw yielded ten milliliters of peripheral blood. CDR1 SGHNT and CDR2 YENEEA come from the germline V gene. The CDR3 is made up of 14 amino acids. The V and J ends lost 4 bases and 8 bases, in that order; junction bases with no gene match: 8. The chain couples TRBV11-3 to TRBJ2-1; 7 nucleotides line up with TRBD2. Source material: blood. The sequence came from an elderly woman in good health. The CDR3 nucleotides are TGTGCCAGCAGCTCCGTGGCCGGGGGGTATGAGCAGTTCTTC. Translating gives CASSSVAGGYEQFF.